The next 9 T cell receptor beta chains were all read from a single sample in a study of blood T cell repertoires in COVID-19. Here immunoSEQ multiplex PCR was the method, and the copy in TCRdb shows in-frame clones only, minus some. Here the sample spans about 260,000 clones, more than 75% being singletons. The sequenced sample consisted of peripheral blood. The receptors stem from a woman in her thirties or forties who had recovered from COVID-19.

The chain is built from TRBV5-5 and TRBJ1-1; the D gene is possibly TRBD1 (6 bases). V lost 3 bases to trimming and J lost 0 bases, with 12 bases between them. The CDR3 is made up of 15 amino acids. The germline gives CDR1 SGHKS, CDR2 YYEKEE (reference sequence). This CDR3 reads CASSWTVGVNTEAFF. The CDR3 bases are TGTGCCAGCAGCTGGACAGTAGGGGTGAACACTGAAGCTTTCTTT. The full variable domain, with the rest looked up from reference TRBV5-5 and TRBJ1-1, is DAGVTQSPTHLIKTRGQQVTLRCSPISGHKSVSWYQQVLGQGPQFIFQYYEKEERGRGNFPDRFSARQFPNYSSELNVNALLLGDSALYLCASSWTVGVNTEAFFGQGTRLTVV.

The rearrangement uses TRBV23-1 and TRBJ2-3; 11 positions agree with TRBD2. TRBV23-1 is marked as an open reading frame, function uncertain. The CDR3 is 18 amino acids. V dropped 7 bases and J dropped 5; count of bases not matched to a gene: 17. The CDR3 sequence: CASTLLAGGPGVGDTQYF. DNA for the CDR3: TGCGCCAGCACACTATTAGCGGGGGGGCCCGGCGTAGGAGATACGCAGTATTTT.

This rearrangement joins TRBV4-1 to TRBJ1-6; 9 nucleotides agree with TRBD1. Losses at the gene ends were 3 bases for V and 5 bases for J; bases not matched to a gene: 8. This CDR3 comprises 17 residues. CDR1 and CDR2 from the germline V gene are MGHRA and YSYEKL. CDR3 in amino acids: CASSHHRGPEDNSPLHF. In nucleotides, the CDR3 is TGCGCCAGCAGCCACCACAGGGGGCCAGAGGATAATTCACCCCTCCACTTT.

CDR3 DNA sequence: TGTGCCAGCAGCGGTAGCGGGGGGGGCGCAGATACGCAGTATTTT. Protein product: CASSGSGGGADTQYF. The chain links TRBV9 to TRBJ2-3; 11 bases fit TRBD2. V trimming: 3 bases; J trimming: 4 bases; junction bases outside the gene matches: 4. The CDR3 contains 15 residues. Germline CDR1 reads SGDLS; CDR2 reads YYNGEE.

The chain employs TRBV3-1 (or the pseudogene TRBV3-2) and TRBJ2-5; possible D gene TRBD2, 6 bases. Per the germline V gene, CDR1 is LGHDT and CDR2 is YNNKEL (reference sequence). CDR3 length: 13 residues. Trimming stripped 5 bases from V and 9 bases from J, with 16 bases between. In DNA, the CDR3 is TGTGCCAGCAGCGTCTCGGGGGACGGGCCCCAGTACTTC. It codes for CASSVSGDGPQYF.

This rearrangement joins TRBV2 to TRBJ1-1; no clear D. The V gene's germline CDR1 is SNHLY and CDR2 FYNNEI. This CDR3 comprises 12 residues. V lost 7 bases and J 8 bases, leaving 14 bases between the germline ends. The CDR3 DNA follows: TGTGCCAGCAAGTGGGGAACGGGGGAAGCTTTCTTT. It is translated as CASKWGTGEAFF.

V usage is TRBV10-3 and J usage is TRBJ2-5; 13 bases align to TRBD2. The V segment lost 4 bases and the J segment 4 bases; nucleotides outside the gene matches: 15. Germline values: CDR1 ENHRY, CDR2 SYGVKD. This CDR3 comprises 19 residues. As DNA, the CDR3 is TGTGCCATCAGTGCGCTCGGACTAGCGGGGGCCTCAGGGGCAGAGACCCAGTACTTC. This sequence encodes CAISALGLAGASGAETQYF.

The chain uses TRBV6-5 and TRBJ1-2; possible D gene TRBD1, 6 bases. V was pared by 6 bases and J by 9 bases, with 20 bases between. Germline lookup yields CDR1 MNHEY and CDR2 SVGAGI. The CDR3 is 14 amino acids. The CDR3 reads CASRHLGAGDSYTF. For the CDR3, the DNA is TGTGCCAGCAGGCATCTGGGGGCAGGGGATAGCTACACCTTC.

The chain recombines TRBV5-4 with TRBJ1-3; TRBD1 matches 8 bases. This CDR3 comprises 14 residues. Trimming removed 7 bases from V and 4 bases from J; junction bases left unmatched: 7. The germline V gene has CDR1 SGHNT and CDR2 YYREEE (reference sequence). This CDR3 is CASEDRAAGNTIYF. The CDR3 nucleotides are TGTGCCAGCGAGGACAGGGCCGCCGGAAACACCATATATTTT.